The 32 T cell receptor beta chains listed next were all sequenced from one sample in a study of blood T cell repertoires in COVID-19. Repertoires were generated with immunoSEQ multiplex PCR, while TCRdb's copy carries only in-frame clones and drops some. This table holds around 300,000 clones, approximately 86% found once. Sequencing was carried out using peripheral blood. The receptors derive from a woman between 45 and 65 years old with active or convalescent COVID-19.

V usage is TRBV18 and J usage is TRBJ2-7, with a possible D match to TRBD2 (5 bases). The CDR3 totals 16 residues. Per germline, CDR1 KGHSH and CDR2 LQKENI. Trimming took off 3 bases at V and 4 bases at J, with 19 bases between the two ends. The CDR3 DNA is TGTGCCAGCTCACCCGTCGCGAGCGGTGGAGGATACGAGCAGTACTTC. It encodes CASSPVASGGGYEQYF.

V is TRBV7-9 and J is TRBJ2-3; 10 nucleotides match TRBD2. This CDR3 has 15 amino acids. The V gene end was trimmed by 3 bases and the J gene end by 6 bases; junction bases not matched to a gene: 6. Germline assignment: CDR1 SEHNR and CDR2 FQNEAQ (reference sequence). The CDR3 DNA is TGTGCCAGCAGCTTGGCGGGACTAGCGATCGATACGCAGTATTTT. This translates into CASSLAGLAIDTQYF.

This rearrangement joins TRBV5-1 to TRBJ2-1; 11 bases map to TRBD1. CDR3 size: 17 residues. V shed 2 bases, J shed 1 base, and the junction held 5 bases outside the gene matches. Looked up from germline, CDR1 is SGHRS and CDR2 is YFSETQ. Here the CDR3 DNA reads TGCGCCAGCAGCTTAGGACAGGGGGCATTATCCTACAATGAGCAGTTCTTC. It is translated as CASSLGQGALSYNEQFF.

The chain recombines TRBV20-1 with TRBJ1-6; D is possibly TRBD1 (5 bases). Trimming cost V 3 bases and J 11 bases, with 14 bases left between them. The CDR3 runs 13 residues. Germline CDR1 DFQATT, CDR2 SNEGSKA (reference sequence). The CDR3 nucleotides read TGCAGTGCTAGTACCAGGGTTGGGCCACCCCTCCACTTT. Residues: CSASTRVGPPLHF.

CDR3 in DNA: TGTGCCAGCACGCGGGGACTAGCGGCCGGTGAGCAGTACTTC. This sequence encodes CASTRGLAAGEQYF. The rearrangement uses TRBV2 and TRBJ2-7, with 11 positions matching TRBD2. Per the germline V gene, CDR1 is SNHLY and CDR2 is FYNNEI. The V and J ends lost 7 bases and 7 bases, in that order; junction bases with no gene match: 9. The CDR3 runs 14 residues.

V is TRBV5-1 and J is TRBJ1-4, with D tentatively TRBD1 (6 bases). The germline V gene encodes CDR1 SGHRS and CDR2 YFSETQ. The germline V and J ends were trimmed by 1 base and 2 bases, with 9 bases remaining between them. CDR3 size: 15 residues. CDR3 bases: TGCGCCAGCAGCTTGAAACAGGGTACTAATGAAAAACTGTTTTTT. It is translated as CASSLKQGTNEKLFF.

The chain recombines TRBV18 with TRBJ2-5; 8 nucleotides line up with TRBD1. Germline CDR1 is KGHSH and CDR2 is LQKENI. After removal of 3 bases from V and 4 bases from J, the junction contained 4 bases not matched to a gene. This CDR3 contains 14 residues. CDR3 nucleotides: TGTGCCAGCTCACCCGGACAGGGCCGAGAGACCCAGTACTTC. This sequence encodes CASSPGQGRETQYF.

The chain joins TRBV6-2 or TRBV6-3 to TRBJ1-1; 7 nucleotides line up with TRBD1. The germline V gene has CDR1 MNHEY and CDR2 SVGEGT. This CDR3 region has 16 residues. Trimming took 5 bases from V and 0 from J; bases not matched to a gene: 9. The CDR3 DNA reads as TGTGCCAGCAGTGGTCCGGGACAGCTAATGAACACTGAAGCTTTCTTT. This encodes CASSGPGQLMNTEAFF.

There are a few counts of this clone. The chain couples TRBV2 to TRBJ1-4; D is perhaps TRBD1 (6 bases). Deletions cut 8 bases from V and 0 bases from J, with 13 bases between. This CDR3 comprises 15 residues. Germline V gene sequence: CDR1 SNHLY, CDR2 FYNNEI. This chain's CDR3 is CASRLRTATNEKLFF. DNA for the CDR3: TGTGCCAGCCGACTCCGGACAGCAACTAATGAAAAACTGTTTTTT.

This clone was seen a handful of times. V gene TRBV7-9 combines with J gene TRBJ2-1; D ambiguous. The germline CDR1 and CDR2 sequences are SEHNR and FQNEAQ (reference sequence). The CDR3 is 13 residues long. V was clipped by 2 bases and J by 7 bases, with 9 bases between them. The CDR3 sequence is CASSLRWANEQFF. The CDR3, as DNA: TGTGCCAGCAGCTTACGATGGGCGAATGAGCAGTTCTTC. Full variable domain (outside the CDR3, taken from reference TRBV7-9 and TRBJ2-1): DTGVSQNPRHKITKRGQNVTFRCDPISEHNRLYWYRQTLGQGPEFLTYFQNEAQLEKSRLLSDRFSAERPKGSFSTLEIQRTEQGDSAMYLCASSLRWANEQFFGPGTRLTVL.

The chain is built from TRBV10-3 and TRBJ1-5; D is undetermined. V was shortened by 4 bases and J by 3 bases, with 10 bases between the two germline ends. Germline V CDR1 and CDR2: ENHRY, SYGVKD. The CDR3 is 14 residues long. The CDR3, as DNA: TGTGCCATCAGTGTAAGCGGATTCAATCAGCCCCAGCATTTT. It specifies CAISVSGFNQPQHF.

The J gene is TRBJ1-4, the V gene TRBV27, with TRBD1 matching over 7 bases. The CDR3 length is 16 residues. Germline CDR1 is MNHEY and CDR2 is SMNVEV (reference sequence). V dropped 6 bases and J dropped 4; count of bases not matched to a gene: 11. The CDR3 DNA reads TGTGCCAGCAGGCAGTGGAGGGGGCGCATTAATGAAAAACTGTTTTTT. Translating it yields CASRQWRGRINEKLFF.

V usage is TRBV29-1 and J usage is TRBJ1-1; maybe TRBD1 (6 bases). This CDR3 is built from 13 residues. Trimming removed 4 bases from V and 1 base from J, with 10 bases in between. Germline CDR1 reads SQVTM; CDR2 reads ANQGSEA. The CDR3 reads CSVANRANTEAFF. The CDR3 DNA follows: TGCAGCGTTGCTAACAGGGCGAACACTGAAGCTTTCTTT.

In this sample, this clone turned up many times. This chain uses TRBV7-9 with TRBJ1-2; 7 positions match TRBD1. With 5 bases clipped from V and 0 bases from J, the junction kept 6 bases outside the gene matches. This CDR3 is built from 15 residues. Germline loops: CDR1 SEHNR, CDR2 FQNEAQ (reference sequence). The chain's CDR3 is CASSPYRGPNYGYTF. For the CDR3, the DNA is TGTGCCAGCAGCCCATACAGGGGCCCTAACTATGGCTACACCTTC.

The chain is built from TRBV18 and TRBJ2-5; maybe TRBD2 (6 bases). Trimming pared 5 bases from V and 4 bases from J, leaving 20 bases between. This CDR3 is built from 16 residues. CDR1 and CDR2 from the germline V gene are KGHSH and LQKENI. In DNA, the CDR3 is TGTGCCAGCTCATCAACTTCGGGACTCACCCGAGAGACCCAGTACTTC. This encodes CASSSTSGLTRETQYF.

The chain recombines TRBV11-1 with TRBJ2-7; 7 bases line up with TRBD1. In germline, CDR1 is SGHAT, CDR2 FQDESV (reference sequence). V shed 0 bases and J 9 bases; nucleotides not matched to a gene: 14. The CDR3 is 16 residues long. CDR3 region: CASSLAPTGPLRGQYF. CDR3 DNA: TGTGCCAGCAGCTTAGCCCCGACAGGGCCCCTACGTGGGCAGTACTTC.

V and J are TRBV2 and TRBJ1-2; a possible D gene is TRBD1 (6 bases). Trimming took off 6 bases at V and 3 bases at J, with 17 bases between the two ends. Germline-derived CDR1 and CDR2 are SNHLY and FYNNEI. This CDR3 spans 15 amino acids. CDR3 residues: CASSVTRGNDYGYTF. DNA for the CDR3: TGTGCCAGCAGCGTAACCAGGGGCAACGACTATGGCTACACCTTC.

This chain connects TRBV30 to TRBJ2-7, with D possibly TRBD2 on 5 matching bases. Germline lookup yields CDR1 GTSNPN and CDR2 SVGIG (reference sequence). Deletions cut 3 bases from V and 0 bases from J, with 6 bases between. This CDR3 is 12 amino acids long. CDR3: CAWRRDSYEQYF. Here the CDR3 DNA reads TGTGCCTGGAGACGGGACTCCTACGAGCAGTACTTC. The variable domain in full, with the rest retrieved from reference TRBV30 and TRBJ2-7, is SQTIHQWPATLVQPVGSPLSLECTVEGTSNPNLYWYRQAAGRGLQLLFYSVGIGQISSEVPQNLSASRPQDRQFILSSKKLLLSDSGFYLCAWRRDSYEQYFGPGTRLTVT.

This clone was seen once. J is TRBJ2-3 and V is TRBV11-1; 7 bases fit TRBD2. CDR1 is SGHAT, CDR2 FQDESV, per germline (reference sequence). The CDR3 runs to 16 residues. J gave up 4 bases and V 5 bases, and 12 bases lay outside the gene matches. CDR3 residues: CASSPLGAGASDTQYF. The DNA of the CDR3 is TGTGCCAGCAGCCCCTTAGGGGCGGGAGCGTCAGATACGCAGTATTTT.

The chain uses TRBV27 and TRBJ2-7; possible D gene TRBD1, 6 bases. The CDR3 extends over 13 amino acids. V lost 8 bases, J lost 2 bases, and 13 bases lay in between. Germline CDR1 and CDR2: MNHEY and SMNVEV (reference sequence). The CDR3 loop reads CASGPGTPYEQYF. The CDR3 region has the DNA TGTGCCAGCGGCCCCGGGACACCCTACGAGCAGTACTTC.

The rearrangement links TRBV10-3 to TRBJ2-2; D perhaps matches TRBD2 (6 bases). The CDR3 has 14 amino acids. Germline CDR1 is ENHRY and CDR2 is SYGVKD. V was pared by 9 bases and J by 0 bases, with 11 bases between. The CDR3 DNA is TGTGCCATGGGACTCGACGCGAACACCGGGGAGCTGTTTTTT. Its translation is CAMGLDANTGELFF.

Concerning this clone itself: Other DNA sequences in the sample encode the same CDR3. The CDR3 loop is CASSLDPGSNQPQHF. In nucleotides, the CDR3 is TGTGCCAGCAGCTTAGATCCGGGAAGCAATCAGCCCCAGCATTTT. The chain has TRBV11-2 and TRBJ1-5, with D unclear. The germline V gene encodes CDR1 SGHAT and CDR2 FQNNGV. Between the trimmed V and J ends, which lost 0 bases and 1 base, there was a span of 7 bases. The CDR3 consists of 15 residues.

The V gene is TRBV18, the J gene TRBJ2-5; 7 bases map to TRBD1. This CDR3 has 16 residues. With V trimmed by 3 bases and J by 2 bases, 9 bases remained unmatched. Per the germline V gene, CDR1 is KGHSH and CDR2 is LQKENI. The CDR3 reads CASSPRTTGTQETQYF. DNA of the CDR3: TGTGCCAGCTCACCTAGGACGACAGGGACACAAGAGACCCAGTACTTC. Supplemented by reference TRBV18 and TRBJ2-5, the full variable domain reads NAGVMQNPRHLVRRRGQEARLRCSPMKGHSHVYWYRQLPEEGLKFMVYLQKENIIDESGMPKERFSAEFPKEGPSILRIQQVVRGDSAAYFCASSPRTTGTQETQYFGPGTRLLVL.

The chain links TRBV5-8 to TRBJ2-3; maybe TRBD2 (6 bases). V was trimmed by 4 bases and J by 1 base, leaving 13 bases between them. Germline CDR1 and CDR2: SGHTS and YDEGEE. This CDR3 contains 15 residues. The CDR3 coding sequence is TGTGCCAGCAGCCTGACGGGGGACCGCACAGATACGCAGTATTTT. It yields the protein CASSLTGDRTDTQYF.

The chain uses TRBV28 and TRBJ1-5, with TRBD1 as a possible D gene (6 bases). CDR1 and CDR2 from the germline V gene are MDHEN and SYDVKM. CDR3 length equals 14 residues. Trimming shortened V by 6 bases and J by 11 bases, and 20 bases separated the two germline ends. The DNA of the CDR3 is TGTGCCAGCAGCCACAATACTCAATCAGGGGCCCAGCATTTT. Translation: CASSHNTQSGAQHF.

The chain is built from TRBV5-4 and TRBJ2-1; 9 bases are shared with TRBD2. This CDR3 comprises 15 residues. The germline gives CDR1 SGHNT, CDR2 YYREEE (reference sequence). V shed 4 bases and J 5 bases; nucleotides not matched to a gene: 7. The CDR3 DNA sequence: TGTGCCAGCAGCGCCCCTCAGCGGGAGGACAATGAGCAGTTCTTC. Translating it yields CASSAPQREDNEQFF. The variable domain in full, with the rest retrieved from reference TRBV5-4 and TRBJ2-1, is ETGVTQSPTHLIKTRGQQVTLRCSSQSGHNTVSWYQQALGQGPQFIFQYYREEENGRGNFPPRFSGLQFPNYSSELNVNALELDDSALYLCASSAPQREDNEQFFGPGTRLTVL.

The V gene is TRBV19, the J gene TRBJ2-2, with 8 nucleotides matching TRBD1. The CDR3 is 14 amino acids. The germline V gene has CDR1 LNHDA and CDR2 SQIVND (reference sequence). J was trimmed by 4 bases and V by 8 bases; bases with no gene match: 6. For the CDR3, the DNA is TGTGCCAGTCGAACAGGGGGGACCACCGGGGAGCTGTTTTTT. Translated, it gives CASRTGGTTGELFF.

The V and J genes are TRBV5-1 and TRBJ1-4, with 9 nucleotides matching TRBD1. The J segment lost 7 bases and the V segment lost 0 bases, leaving 4 bases of the junction unmatched. CDR1 is SGHRS, CDR2 YFSETQ, per germline. The CDR3 runs 15 residues. This CDR3 is CASSLAADRGEKLFF. The CDR3, as DNA: TGCGCCAGCAGCTTGGCCGCGGACAGGGGTGAAAAACTGTTTTTT.

The chain carries TRBV2 and TRBJ1-6; D call uncertain. The germline V and J ends were trimmed by 6 bases and 9 bases, with 18 bases remaining between them. Germline CDR1 is SNHLY and CDR2 is FYNNEI. The CDR3 length is 15 residues. The CDR3 bases are TGTGCCAGCAGGACGCAGGATACCAGCGGTTCACCCCTCCACTTT. It yields the protein CASRTQDTSGSPLHF.

The chain uses TRBV15 and TRBJ1-5; TRBD1 matches 8 bases. Germline V CDR1 and CDR2: LNHNV, YYDKDF (reference sequence). Unmatched junction bases numbered 7, after V lost 1 base and J lost 5 bases. This CDR3 contains 16 residues. The CDR3 DNA sequence: TGTGCCACCAGCAGAGCGGACAGGGTCCTTGATCAGCCCCAGCATTTT. Protein product: CATSRADRVLDQPQHF.

The chain couples TRBV7-9 to TRBJ1-2; D might be TRBD1 (6 bases). Germline V gene lookup returns CDR1 SEHNR and CDR2 FQNEAQ (reference sequence). The V end was cut by 3 bases, the J end by 1 base, with 12 bases between. CDR3 length: 15 residues. CDR3 protein: CASSFRGDINYGYTF. The CDR3 coding sequence is TGTGCCAGCAGCTTCAGGGGCGACATTAACTATGGCTACACCTTC.

This rearrangement joins TRBV12-3 or TRBV12-4 to TRBJ1-5; 8 bases match TRBD1. V was pared by 3 bases and J by 7 bases, with 2 bases of the junction left unmatched. The CDR3 covers 13 residues. The CDR3, as DNA: TGTGCCAGCAGTTTCAGGGGGCAACAGCCCCAGCATTTT. Protein product: CASSFRGQQPQHF.